These T cell receptor beta chains were read from a single sample in a study of T cells in localized non-small cell lung cancer. TCRdb's copy holds only in-frame clones and misses some; the assay was immunoSEQ multiplex PCR. The table shows about 36,000 clones, with 87% occurring only once. Sample: peripheral blood, taken before any cancer treatment. These receptors were collected from a woman aged 35 to 75 with stage I lung adenocarcinoma. Each CDR3 is given with its conserved first and last residue. Each record gives: clone size, J gene, D gene, V gene, CDR3 DNA, CDR3 protein. The D gene is left open where the match is weak. Only part of the rows carry a size: once, few, many, or a class if the clone is expanded.

clone size: .; J gene: TRBJ1-2; D gene: .; V gene: TRBV28; CDR3 DNA: TGTGCCAGCAGTTCCAGCCTGAAGGGCTACACCTTC; CDR3 protein: CASSSSLKGYTF
clone size: .; J gene: TRBJ2-1; D gene: TRBD2; V gene: TRBV28; CDR3 DNA: TGTGCCAGCAGTTTCGGGACTAGCGGGCTCTACAATGAGCAGTTCTTC; CDR3 protein: CASSFGTSGLYNEQFF
clone size: .; J gene: TRBJ2-7; D gene: .; V gene: TRBV10-3; CDR3 DNA: TGTGCCATCAGTGAGGGGGCAGGGTACTACGAGCAGTACTTC; CDR3 protein: CAISEGAGYYEQYF
clone size: .; J gene: TRBJ1-5; D gene: TRBD1; V gene: TRBV19; CDR3 DNA: TGTGCCCGTCTAGGAAAGGGGGCCGGTAAGGATCAGCCCCAGCATTTT; CDR3 protein: CARLGKGAGKDQPQHF
clone size: .; J gene: TRBJ1-2; D gene: TRBD1; V gene: TRBV7-9; CDR3 DNA: TGTGCCAGCAGCTCCCGGGGACAGGGAGGGTTTACTTATGGCTACACCTTC; CDR3 protein: CASSSRGQGGFTYGYTF
clone size: .; J gene: TRBJ1-2; D gene: .; V gene: TRBV11-3; CDR3 DNA: TGTGCCAGCAGCTCCCGGGACGGGGATCTATCAGGAGGCTACACCTTC; CDR3 protein: CASSSRDGDLSGGYTF
clone size: .; J gene: TRBJ2-5; D gene: .; V gene: TRBV28; CDR3 DNA: TGTGCCAGCAGCCTGCCAGGGGCGGGGGCTCTCCAAGAGACCCAGTACTTC; CDR3 protein: CASSLPGAGALQETQYF
clone size: .; J gene: TRBJ1-4; D gene: .; V gene: TRBV7-8; CDR3 DNA: TGTGCCAGCAGCTTACTACCGGGCAGGAGTGAAAAACTGTTTTTT; CDR3 protein: CASSLLPGRSEKLFF
clone size: once; J gene: TRBJ2-1; D gene: .; V gene: TRBV5-1; CDR3 DNA: TGCGCCAGCAGGATAGACAGCACACTCTACAATGAGCAGTTCTTC; CDR3 protein: CASRIDSTLYNEQFF
clone size: .; J gene: TRBJ2-3; D gene: .; V gene: TRBV30; CDR3 DNA: TGTGCCTGGAACACTTCGGGCTCAGGGAGGGATACGCAGTATTTT; CDR3 protein: CAWNTSGSGRDTQYF
clone size: .; J gene: TRBJ1-5; D gene: TRBD1; V gene: TRBV28; CDR3 DNA: TGTGCCAGCAGCCGTAATAACAGGGGCGATAGCAATCAGCCCCAGCATTTT; CDR3 protein: CASSRNNRGDSNQPQHF